The clone carrying this T cell receptor beta chain was found once. The sample belongs to a study of control samples from healthy donors and cancer patients. Sequenced by immunoSEQ multiplex PCR; TCRdb stores in-frame clones only, minus some. The table includes more than 85,000 clones, about 81% detected once. In germline, CDR1 is MDHEN, CDR2 SYDVKM. The CDR3 loop spans 15 amino acids. The ends lost 6 bases at V and 5 bases at J; junction bases unmatched: 9. The genes are TRBV28 and TRBJ1-4; TRBD1 aligns across 7 bases. The clonotype comes from a man between 65 and 85 years old with lung cancer. Sequencing was done on a sample of PBMCs. The CDR3 loop reads CASRGLTGSNEKLFF. The CDR3 DNA reads TGTGCCAGCAGGGGATTGACAGGGTCGAATGAAAAACTGTTTTTT. The entire variable domain, with the rest obtained from reference TRBV28 and TRBJ1-4, is as follows: DVKVTQSSRYLVKRTGEKVFLECVQDMDHENMFWYRQDPGLGLRLIYFSYDVKMKEKGDIPEGYSVSREKKERFSLILESASTNQTSMYLCASRGLTGSNEKLFFGSGTQLSVL.